The source of this T cell receptor (beta chain) is a study of shared clonotypes between healthy human individuals. V was pared by 2 bases and J by 4 bases, with 9 bases between. CDR1 and CDR2 (germline): SGHTA, FQGNSA. This CDR3 has 14 amino acids. Profiling relied on immunoSEQ multiplex PCR, and the TCRdb table lists in-frame clones only, not all of them. The data show about 1.1 million clones, with around three quarters seen just once and 0.7% to 0.95% held by the top ten. The study's findings and limits: Sequencing depth was predicted to influence how clonotypes are shared among donors.

This clone was seen a single time. The antigen is not known. The receptor comes from a man between 18 and 35 years old in good health. Some clones in this sample may be carry-over from other donors' samples. The material sequenced was memory CD4+ T cells from PBMCs. Subset given: CD45RA-negative fraction. V is TRBV7-2 and J is TRBJ1-3, with a tentative D call TRBD1 (5 bases). The CDR3 is CASSLLGQGNTIYF. CDR3 bases: TGTGCCAGCAGCTTACTAGGACAAGGAAACACCATATATTTT.